These T cell receptor beta chains were read from a single sample in a study of blood T cell repertoires in COVID-19. Using immunoSEQ multiplex PCR, the repertoire was profiled, and TCRdb retains in-frame clones only, with some absent. Among about 190,000 clones listed, around 89% were seen once. Sequenced input: peripheral blood. The source is a man aged 45 to 65 with acute or convalescent COVID-19. CDR3s include the opening cysteine and the closing phenylalanine or tryptophan. Fields, in order: CDR3 protein, J gene, V gene.

CDR3aa: CASSLLAGGRSTDTQYF
j_gene: TRBJ2-3
v_gene: TRBV18

CDR3aa: CASSSTSGRYSNQPQHF
j_gene: TRBJ1-5
v_gene: TRBV28

CDR3aa: CATSDYGTGGYEQYF
j_gene: TRBJ2-7
v_gene: TRBV24-1

CDR3aa: CASRQTGTENYGYTF
j_gene: TRBJ1-2
v_gene: TRBV28

CDR3aa: CASRTLAAEREGRETQYF
j_gene: TRBJ2-5
v_gene: TRBV21-1

CDR3aa: CASSYSGRDRSYEQYF
j_gene: TRBJ2-7
v_gene: TRBV6-6

CDR3aa: CASSPGGGVGTNEQFF
j_gene: TRBJ2-1
v_gene: TRBV4-2

CDR3aa: CASSLRTGGNEQFF
j_gene: TRBJ2-1
v_gene: TRBV27

CDR3aa: CASSTQGANTGELFF
j_gene: TRBJ2-2
v_gene: TRBV18

CDR3aa: CASSQTSGRHNF
j_gene: TRBJ2-5
v_gene: TRBV2

CDR3aa: CASSPLGAGQPYEQYF
j_gene: TRBJ2-7
v_gene: TRBV18